This T cell receptor (beta chain) derives from a study of PD-L1 blockade in urothelial cancer. Study overall: Analysis of the blood was performed 3 weeks (second dose) and 6 weeks after treatment start. T cell content in blood samples showed a median of about 140,000. Findings and limits, study-wide: Lower pretreatment blood TCR clonality, under the median, predicted better survival, researchers reported.

Germline-derived CDR1 and CDR2 are SEHNR and FQNEAQ (reference sequence). This CDR3 has 14 amino acids. The germline V and J ends were trimmed by 3 bases and 2 bases, with 10 bases remaining between them. In its sample, this clone was seen once. The antigen is not known. Documented time point: pretreatment peripheral blood. A total of 1 to 8 samples per patient were collected pretreatment and on-treatment. This table comes from immunoSEQ multiplex PCR, and its TCRdb copy is limited to in-frame clones, with some not included. This sample yields some 71,000 clones, of which approximately 86% are seen a single time; about 15% belongs to the top ten.

The material was PBMCs, obtained around atezolizumab (anti-PD-L1) treatment. This TCR was recovered from a man between 60 and 75 years old with urothelial cancer. This chain connects TRBV7-9 to TRBJ1-2, with D possibly being TRBD1 (6 bases). The CDR3 sequence is CASSFQGLNYGYTF. Here the CDR3 DNA reads TGTGCCAGCAGCTTTCAGGGGCTGAACTATGGCTACACCTTC.